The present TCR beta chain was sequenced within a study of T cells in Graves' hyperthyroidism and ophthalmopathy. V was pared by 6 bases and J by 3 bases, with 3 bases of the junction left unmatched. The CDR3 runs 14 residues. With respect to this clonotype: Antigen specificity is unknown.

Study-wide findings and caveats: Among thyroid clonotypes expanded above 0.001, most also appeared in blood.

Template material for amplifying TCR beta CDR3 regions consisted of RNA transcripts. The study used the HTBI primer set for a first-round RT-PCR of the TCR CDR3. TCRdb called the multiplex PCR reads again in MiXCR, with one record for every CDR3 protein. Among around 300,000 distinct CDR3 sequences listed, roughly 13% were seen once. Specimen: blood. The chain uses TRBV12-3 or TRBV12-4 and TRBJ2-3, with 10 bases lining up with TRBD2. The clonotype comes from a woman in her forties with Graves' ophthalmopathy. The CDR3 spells CASSLAGVTDTQYF. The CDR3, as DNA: TGTGCCAGCAGCCTAGCGGGGGTGACAGATACGCAGTATTTT.